This T cell receptor (beta chain) was retrieved from a study of blood T cell repertoires in COVID-19. Turning to the study itself: Italy, Spain and the United States were the sources of the convalescent and acute COVID-19 samples. Sources were T cells, B-cell-depleted T cells, or PBMCs; the material itself was cDNA or gDNA.

As originally analysed: Amplifying reference gene primers gave estimates of nucleated cell counts. The table came from immunoSEQ multiplex PCR; TCRdb's copy has only in-frame clones and leaves some out. That table gives V, J and clone size, and the DNA gave D and trimming. The sample has just under 150,000 clones; roughly 90% are singletons. Trimming removed 7 bases from V and 7 bases from J; junction bases left unmatched: 5. The CDR3 is made up of 13 amino acids. Per germline, CDR1 LGHDT and CDR2 YNNKEL (reference sequence). The genes are TRBV3-1 (or the pseudogene TRBV3-2) and TRBJ2-1; 9 bases agree with TRBD1. Sequenced sample: peripheral blood. This receptor was obtained from a human donor in a cohort sampled during active COVID-19. CDR3 loop: CASMRGQGNEQFF. CDR3 DNA sequence: TGTGCCAGCATGAGGGGACAGGGAAATGAGCAGTTCTTC.